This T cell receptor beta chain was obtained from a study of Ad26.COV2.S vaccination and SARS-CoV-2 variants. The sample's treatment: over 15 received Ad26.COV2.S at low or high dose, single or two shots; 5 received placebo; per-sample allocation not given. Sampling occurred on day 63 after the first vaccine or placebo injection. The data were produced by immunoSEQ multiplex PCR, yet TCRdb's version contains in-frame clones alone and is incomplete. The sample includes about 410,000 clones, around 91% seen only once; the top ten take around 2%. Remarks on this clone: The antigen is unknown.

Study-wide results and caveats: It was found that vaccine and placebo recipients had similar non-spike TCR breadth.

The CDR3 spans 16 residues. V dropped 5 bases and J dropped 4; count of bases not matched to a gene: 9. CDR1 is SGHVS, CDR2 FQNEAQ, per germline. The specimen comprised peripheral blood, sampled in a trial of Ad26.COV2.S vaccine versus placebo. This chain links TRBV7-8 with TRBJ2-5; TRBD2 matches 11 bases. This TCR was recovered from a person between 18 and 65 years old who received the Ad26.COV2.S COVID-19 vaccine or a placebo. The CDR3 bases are TGTGCCAGCAGCACCGTGCTAGCGGGAGGTGGAGAGACCCAGTACTTC. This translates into CASSTVLAGGGETQYF.